Listed here is a single TCR beta chain. Method: immunoSEQ multiplex PCR; TCRdb's copy keeps in-frame clones and lacks some. The data contain about 160,000 clones, 70% to 90% of them singletons. The sample originates from a study of control samples from healthy donors and cancer patients. CDR1 and CDR2 from the germline V gene are SEHNR and FQNEAQ (reference sequence). The CDR3 has 14 amino acids. V lost 1 base, J lost 2 bases, and 7 bases lay in between. The chain combines TRBV7-9 with TRBJ2-3; no firm D call. Material: blood. This TCR came from a man aged 30 to 39 in good health. DNA of the CDR3: TGTGCCAGCAGCTTAGGCCAGAACACAGATACGCAGTATTTT. It encodes CASSLGQNTDTQYF. Filled out from reference TRBV7-9 and TRBJ2-3, the complete variable domain reads DTGVSQNPRHKITKRGQNVTFRCDPISEHNRLYWYRQTLGQGPEFLTYFQNEAQLEKSRLLSDRFSAERPKGSFSTLEIQRTEQGDSAMYLCASSLGQNTDTQYFGPGTRLTVL.